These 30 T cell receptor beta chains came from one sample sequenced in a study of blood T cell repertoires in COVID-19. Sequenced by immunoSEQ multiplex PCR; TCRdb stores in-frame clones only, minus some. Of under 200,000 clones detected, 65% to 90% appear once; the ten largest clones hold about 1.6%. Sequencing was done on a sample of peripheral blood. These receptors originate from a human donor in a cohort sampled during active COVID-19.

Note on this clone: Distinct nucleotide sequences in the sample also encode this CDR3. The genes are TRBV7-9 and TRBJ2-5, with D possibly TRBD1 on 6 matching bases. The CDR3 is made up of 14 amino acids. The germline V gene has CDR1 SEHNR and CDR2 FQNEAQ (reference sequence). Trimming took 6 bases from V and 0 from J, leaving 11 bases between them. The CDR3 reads CASSFGQNQETQYF. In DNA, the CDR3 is TGTGCCAGCAGTTTTGGACAGAACCAAGAGACCCAGTACTTC.

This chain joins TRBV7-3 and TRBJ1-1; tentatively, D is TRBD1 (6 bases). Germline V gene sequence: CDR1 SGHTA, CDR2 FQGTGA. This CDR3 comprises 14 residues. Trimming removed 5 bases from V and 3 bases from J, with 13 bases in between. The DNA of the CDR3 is TGTGCCAGCAGCAACAGGGTTGGTGACACTGAAGCTTTCTTT. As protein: CASSNRVGDTEAFF.

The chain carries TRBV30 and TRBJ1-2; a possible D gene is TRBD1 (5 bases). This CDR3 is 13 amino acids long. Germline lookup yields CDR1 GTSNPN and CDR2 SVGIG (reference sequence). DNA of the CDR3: TGTGTCAGGAGGGGCAGATCGACCTATGGCTACACCTTC. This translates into CVRRGRSTYGYTF.

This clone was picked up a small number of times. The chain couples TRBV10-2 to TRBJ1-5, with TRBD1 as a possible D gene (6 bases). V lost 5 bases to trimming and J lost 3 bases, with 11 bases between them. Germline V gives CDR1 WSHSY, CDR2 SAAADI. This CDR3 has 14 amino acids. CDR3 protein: CASSNTGNNQPQHF. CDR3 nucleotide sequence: TGCGCCAGCAGTAATACAGGGAACAATCAGCCCCAGCATTTT.

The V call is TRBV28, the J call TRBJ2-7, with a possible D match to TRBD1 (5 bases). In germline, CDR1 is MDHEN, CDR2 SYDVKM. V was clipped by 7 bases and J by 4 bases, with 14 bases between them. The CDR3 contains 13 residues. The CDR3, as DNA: TGTGCCAGCAACCCCAGCAGGGTATACGAGCAGTACTTC. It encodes CASNPSRVYEQYF.

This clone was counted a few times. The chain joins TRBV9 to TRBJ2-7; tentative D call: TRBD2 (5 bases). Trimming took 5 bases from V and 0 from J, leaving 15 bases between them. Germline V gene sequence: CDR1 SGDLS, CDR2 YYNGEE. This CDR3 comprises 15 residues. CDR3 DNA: TGTGCCAGCAGTGCCTCGACGGGGAGCTCCTACGAGCAGTACTTC. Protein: CASSASTGSSYEQYF.

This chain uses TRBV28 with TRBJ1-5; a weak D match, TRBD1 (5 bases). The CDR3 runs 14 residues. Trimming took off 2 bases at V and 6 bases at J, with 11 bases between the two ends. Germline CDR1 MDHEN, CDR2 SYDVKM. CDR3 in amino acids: CASSLGRARQPQHF. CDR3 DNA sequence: TGTGCCAGCAGTTTAGGCAGGGCCCGTCAGCCCCAGCATTTT.

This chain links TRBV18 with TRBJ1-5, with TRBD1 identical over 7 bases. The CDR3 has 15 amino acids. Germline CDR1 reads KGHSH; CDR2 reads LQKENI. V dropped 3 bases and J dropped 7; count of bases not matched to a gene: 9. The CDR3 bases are TGTGCCAGCTCACCTCAGCAGGGGGTCGGGCAGCCCCAGCATTTT. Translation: CASSPQQGVGQPQHF.

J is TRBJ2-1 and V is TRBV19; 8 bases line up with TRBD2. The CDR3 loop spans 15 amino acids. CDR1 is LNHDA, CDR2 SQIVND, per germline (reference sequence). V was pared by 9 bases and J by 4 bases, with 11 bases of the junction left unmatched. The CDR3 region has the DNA TGTGCCAGCCGCGAGAGGGGACTAGAGTACAATGAGCAGTTCTTC. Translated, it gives CASRERGLEYNEQFF.

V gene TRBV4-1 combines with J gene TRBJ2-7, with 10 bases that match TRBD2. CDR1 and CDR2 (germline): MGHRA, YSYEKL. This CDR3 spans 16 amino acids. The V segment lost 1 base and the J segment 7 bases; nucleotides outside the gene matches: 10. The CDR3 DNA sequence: TGCGCCAGCAGCCAAGGGGTTAGCGGGAGGTCTCGGGAGCAGTACTTC. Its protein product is CASSQGVSGRSREQYF.

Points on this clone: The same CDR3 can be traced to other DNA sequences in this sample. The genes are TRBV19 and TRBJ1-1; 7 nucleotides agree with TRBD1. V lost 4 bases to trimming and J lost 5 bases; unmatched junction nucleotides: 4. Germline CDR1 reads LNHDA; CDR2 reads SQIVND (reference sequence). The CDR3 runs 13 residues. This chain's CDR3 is CASSTDRDTEAFF. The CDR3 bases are TGTGCCAGTAGTACCGACAGGGATACTGAAGCTTTCTTT.

CDR3 region: CASASRDRVYGYTF. The CDR3 DNA reads as TGTGCCAGCGCCTCCCGGGACAGAGTCTATGGCTACACCTTC. The chain is built from TRBV5-6 and TRBJ1-2; 7 positions agree with TRBD1. Per germline, CDR1 SGHDT and CDR2 YYEEEE. The CDR3 sequence is 14 residues long. Trimming took 7 bases from V and 4 from J; bases not matched to a gene: 10.

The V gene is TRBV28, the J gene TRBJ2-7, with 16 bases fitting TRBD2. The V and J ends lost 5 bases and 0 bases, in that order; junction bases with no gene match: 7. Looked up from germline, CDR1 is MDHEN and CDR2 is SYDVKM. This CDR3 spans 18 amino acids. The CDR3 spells CASSIWGLAGGSSYEQYF. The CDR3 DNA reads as TGTGCCAGCAGTATTTGGGGACTAGCGGGAGGGTCCTCCTACGAGCAGTACTTC. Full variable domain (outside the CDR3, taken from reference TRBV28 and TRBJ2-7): DVKVTQSSRYLVKRTGEKVFLECVQDMDHENMFWYRQDPGLGLRLIYFSYDVKMKEKGDIPEGYSVSREKKERFSLILESASTNQTSMYLCASSIWGLAGGSSYEQYFGPGTRLTVT.

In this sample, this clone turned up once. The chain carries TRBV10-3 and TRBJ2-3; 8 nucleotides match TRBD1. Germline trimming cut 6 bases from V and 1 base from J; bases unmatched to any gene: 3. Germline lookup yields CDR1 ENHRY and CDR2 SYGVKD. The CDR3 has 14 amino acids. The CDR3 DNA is TGTGCCATCAGACCGACAGGGGGCACAGATACGCAGTATTTT. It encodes CAIRPTGGTDTQYF.

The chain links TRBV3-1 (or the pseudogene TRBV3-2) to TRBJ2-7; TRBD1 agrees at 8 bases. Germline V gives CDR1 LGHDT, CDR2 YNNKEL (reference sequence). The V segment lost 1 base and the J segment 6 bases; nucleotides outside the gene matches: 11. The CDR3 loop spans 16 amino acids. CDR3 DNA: TGTGCCAGCAGCCAAGGGCAGGGGGCCGGAATGTTCGAGCAGTACTTC. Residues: CASSQGQGAGMFEQYF.

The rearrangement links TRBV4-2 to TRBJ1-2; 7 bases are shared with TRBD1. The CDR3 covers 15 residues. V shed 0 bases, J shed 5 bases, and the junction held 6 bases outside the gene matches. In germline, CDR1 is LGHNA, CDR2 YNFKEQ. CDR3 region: CASSQEEGGAYGYTF. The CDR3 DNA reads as TGTGCCAGCAGCCAAGAAGAAGGGGGCGCGTATGGCTACACCTTC.

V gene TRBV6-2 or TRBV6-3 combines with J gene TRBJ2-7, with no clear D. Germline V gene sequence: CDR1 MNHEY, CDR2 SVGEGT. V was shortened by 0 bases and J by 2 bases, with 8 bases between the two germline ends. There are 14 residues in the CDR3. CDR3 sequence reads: CASSYSSSPYEQYF. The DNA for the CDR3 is TGTGCCAGCAGTTACTCGAGTAGCCCCTACGAGCAGTACTTC.

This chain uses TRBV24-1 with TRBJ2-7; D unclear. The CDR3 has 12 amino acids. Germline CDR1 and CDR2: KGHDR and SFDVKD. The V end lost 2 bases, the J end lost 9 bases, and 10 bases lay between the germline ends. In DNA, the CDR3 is TGTGCCACCAGTGATTATGCCGGCGGGCAGTACTTC. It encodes CATSDYAGGQYF.

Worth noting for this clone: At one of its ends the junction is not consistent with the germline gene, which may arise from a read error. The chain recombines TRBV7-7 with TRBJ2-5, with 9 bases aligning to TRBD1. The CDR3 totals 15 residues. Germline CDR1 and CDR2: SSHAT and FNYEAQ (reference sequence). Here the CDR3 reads CASSLEQGARETQYF. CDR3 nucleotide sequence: TGTGCTAGCAGCTTAGAACAGGGGGCGCGAGAGACCCAGTACTTC.

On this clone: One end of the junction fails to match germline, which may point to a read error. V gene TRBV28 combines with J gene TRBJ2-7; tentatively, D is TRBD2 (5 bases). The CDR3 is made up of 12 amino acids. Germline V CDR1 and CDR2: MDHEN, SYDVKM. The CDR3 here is CASSQKGGRTNF. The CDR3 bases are TGTGCCAGCAGTCAAAAGGGTGGGAGAACTAACTTC.

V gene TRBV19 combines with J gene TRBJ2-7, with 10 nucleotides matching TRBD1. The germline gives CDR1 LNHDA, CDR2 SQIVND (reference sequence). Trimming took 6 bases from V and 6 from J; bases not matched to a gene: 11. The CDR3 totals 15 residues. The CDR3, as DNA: TGTGCCAGTAGCTGGACAGGGGGAGTCCTCACCGAGCAGTACTTC. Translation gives CASSWTGGVLTEQYF.

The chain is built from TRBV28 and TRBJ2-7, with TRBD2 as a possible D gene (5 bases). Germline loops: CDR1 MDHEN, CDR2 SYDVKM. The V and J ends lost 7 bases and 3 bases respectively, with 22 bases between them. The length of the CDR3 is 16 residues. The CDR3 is CASKHGLGRGSYEQYF. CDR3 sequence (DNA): TGTGCCAGCAAGCATGGGTTAGGGAGAGGCAGCTACGAGCAGTACTTC.

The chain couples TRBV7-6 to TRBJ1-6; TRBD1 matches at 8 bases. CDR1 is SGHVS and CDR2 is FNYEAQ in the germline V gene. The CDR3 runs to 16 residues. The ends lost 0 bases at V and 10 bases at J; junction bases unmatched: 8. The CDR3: CASSLAVQGAGSPLHF. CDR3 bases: TGTGCCAGCAGCTTAGCGGTCCAGGGGGCGGGATCACCCCTCCACTTT.

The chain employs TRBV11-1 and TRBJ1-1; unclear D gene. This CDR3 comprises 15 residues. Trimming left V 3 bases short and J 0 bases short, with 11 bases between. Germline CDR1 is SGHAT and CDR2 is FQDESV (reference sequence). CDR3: CASSLALAVNTEAFF. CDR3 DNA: TGTGCCAGCAGCTTGGCTCTAGCAGTGAACACTGAAGCTTTCTTT. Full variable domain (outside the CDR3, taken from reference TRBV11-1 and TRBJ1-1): EAEVAQSPRYKITEKSQAVAFWCDPISGHATLYWYRQILGQGPELLVQFQDESVVDDSQLPKDRFSAERLKGVDSTLKIQPAELGDSAMYLCASSLALAVNTEAFFGQGTRLTVV.

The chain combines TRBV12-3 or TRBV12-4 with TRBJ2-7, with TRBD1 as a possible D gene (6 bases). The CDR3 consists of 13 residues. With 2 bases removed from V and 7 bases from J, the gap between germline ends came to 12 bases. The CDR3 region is CASSLTQGGEQYF. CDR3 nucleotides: TGTGCCAGCAGTTTAACACAGGGCGGAGAGCAGTACTTC.

CDR3 nucleotides: TGTGCCAGCAGTCCGGGACAGCTAGATAATTCACCCCTCCACTTT. Encoded protein: CASSPGQLDNSPLHF. This chain connects TRBV28 to TRBJ1-6, with 7 bases that match TRBD1. Looked up from germline, CDR1 is MDHEN and CDR2 is SYDVKM. J was trimmed by 5 bases and V by 5 bases; bases with no gene match: 6. The CDR3 is 15 residues long.

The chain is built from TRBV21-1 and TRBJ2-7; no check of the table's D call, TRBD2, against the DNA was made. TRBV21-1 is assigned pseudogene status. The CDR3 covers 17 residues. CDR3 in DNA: TGTGCCAGCAGCAAAGAGGCTATTCCGACTGACCTTTACGAGCAGTACTTC. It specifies CASSKEAIPTDLYEQYF.

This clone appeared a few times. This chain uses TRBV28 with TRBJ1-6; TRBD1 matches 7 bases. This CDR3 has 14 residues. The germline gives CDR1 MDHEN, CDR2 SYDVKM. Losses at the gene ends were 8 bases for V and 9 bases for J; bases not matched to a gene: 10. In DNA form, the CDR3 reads TGTGCCAGCGCTCGACAGGGCGAGGCTTCACCCCTCCACTTT. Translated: CASARQGEASPLHF.

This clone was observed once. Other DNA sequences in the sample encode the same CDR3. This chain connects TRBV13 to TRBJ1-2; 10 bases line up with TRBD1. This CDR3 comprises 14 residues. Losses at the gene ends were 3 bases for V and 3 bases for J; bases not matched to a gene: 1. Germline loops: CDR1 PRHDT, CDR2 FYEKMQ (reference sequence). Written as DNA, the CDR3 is TGTGCCAGCAGCTTGGGGACAGGGGACTATGGCTACACCTTC. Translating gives CASSLGTGDYGYTF. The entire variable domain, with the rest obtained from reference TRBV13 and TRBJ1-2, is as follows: AAGVIQSPRHLIKEKRETATLKCYPIPRHDTVYWYQQGPGQDPQFLISFYEKMQSDKGSIPDRFSAQQFSDYHSELNMSSLELGDSALYFCASSLGTGDYGYTFGSGTRLTVV.

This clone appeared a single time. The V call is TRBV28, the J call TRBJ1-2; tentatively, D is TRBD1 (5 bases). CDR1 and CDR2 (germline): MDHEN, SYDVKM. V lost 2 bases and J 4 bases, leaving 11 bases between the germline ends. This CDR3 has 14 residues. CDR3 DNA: TGTGCCAGCAGTTTACGCCAGGGAACCTATGGCTACACCTTC. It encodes CASSLRQGTYGYTF.